These T cell receptor beta chains were read from a single sample in a study of OX40 agonist ivuxolimab in advanced cancers. TCRdb keeps only in-frame clones here, not all; method: immunoSEQ multiplex PCR. The sample holds around 66,000 clones, roughly 87% seen once. Sequenced material: CD4+ or CD8+ T cells sorted from blood, taken in a trial of the OX40 agonist ivuxolimab. The receptor source for this set is an adult with an advanced solid tumor such as melanoma, head and neck, liver or kidney cancer. The CDR3 runs from the conserved cysteine through the conserved F or W. Fields, in order: V gene, J gene, clone size, D gene, CDR3 protein, CDR3 DNA. A D gene is named only where the DNA matches it firmly. Where a row states a size, it is once, few, many or the class of an expanded clone; other rows omit it.

TRBV4-2	TRBJ1-3	NA	NA	CASSQDGGNGMLSGNTIYF	TGTGCCAGCAGCCAAGACGGGGGGAACGGAATGCTTTCTGGAAACACCATATATTTT
TRBV10-2	TRBJ2-5	NA	NA	CASSVNTIDPSTGYF	TGCGCCAGCAGTGTTAACACTATCGACCCCAGCACTGGGTACTTC
TRBV6-5	TRBJ2-2	NA	TRBD1	CASSLTGTGDTGELFF	TGTGCCAGCAGTTTAACCGGGACAGGGGACACCGGGGAGCTGTTTTTT
TRBV7-2	TRBJ1-1	few	NA	CASSRTYSGNTEAFF	TGTGCCAGCAGCCGTACTTACTCCGGGAACACTGAAGCTTTCTTT
TRBV7-6	TRBJ1-1	NA	TRBD1	CASSLEARGLGNTEAFF	TGTGCCAGCAGCTTAGAGGCCAGGGGGCTCGGAAACACTGAAGCTTTCTTT
TRBV28	TRBJ2-1	NA	NA	CASPRLVDNEQFF	TGTGCCAGCCCCAGACTAGTCGACAATGAGCAGTTCTTC
TRBV18	TRBJ2-3	NA	TRBD1	CASSPAGGVTDTQYF	TGTGCCAGCTCACCGGCAGGGGGTGTTACAGATACGCAGTATTTT
TRBV4-3	TRBJ2-2	NA	NA	CASSHALSTGELFF	TGCGCCAGCAGCCATGCCTTGTCGACCGGGGAGCTGTTTTTT
TRBV11-2	TRBJ1-5	NA	TRBD1	CASSRTGRSQPQHF	TGTGCCAGCAGCCGGACAGGGAGGAGTCAGCCCCAGCATTTT
TRBV7-2	TRBJ2-1	NA	TRBD1	CASSYTGTGKQNEQFF	TGTGCCAGCAGTTATACCGGGACAGGGAAACAAAATGAGCAGTTCTTC
TRBV5-6	TRBJ2-3	NA	NA	CASSPLGSTDTQYF	TGTGCCAGCAGCCCCTTGGGGTCCACAGATACGCAGTATTTT
TRBV5-1	TRBJ1-1	NA	NA	CASSPGAGEAFF	TGCGCCAGCAGTCCGGGGGCTGGTGAAGCTTTCTTT
TRBV28	TRBJ1-1	NA	NA	CASTSVTEAFF	TGTGCCAGCACTTCAGTCACTGAAGCTTTCTTT
TRBV7-9	TRBJ2-7	NA	NA	CASSLKQSSYEQYF	TGTGCCAGCAGCTTAAAGCAGAGCTCCTACGAGCAGTACTTC
TRBV20-1	TRBJ2-7	NA	NA	CSARANYEQYF	TGCAGTGCTAGAGCCAATTACGAGCAGTACTTC
TRBV19	TRBJ2-1	NA	TRBD2	CASSRLVSGGAGNEQFF	TGTGCCAGTAGCCGACTGGTGAGCGGGGGGGCTGGCAATGAGCAGTTCTTC
TRBV6-1	TRBJ1-3	NA	NA	CASSEEGAGGNTIYF	TGTGCCAGCAGTGAAGAAGGGGCAGGGGGAAACACCATATATTTT
TRBV18	TRBJ1-1	NA	NA	CASFPGTVNTEAFF	TGTGCCAGCTTTCCCGGGACGGTGAACACTGAAGCTTTCTTT
TRBV5-6	TRBJ2-7	NA	NA	CASSLGSGSYEQYF	TGTGCCAGCAGCTTGGGTAGCGGCTCCTACGAGCAGTACTTC
TRBV18	TRBJ2-1	NA	NA	CASSPDRRSYNEQFF	TGTGCCAGCTCACCCGACAGGCGCTCCTACAATGAGCAGTTCTTC
TRBV5-1	TRBJ2-5	NA	NA	CASSLLVGETQYF	TGCGCCAGCAGCTTGTTAGTCGGAGAGACCCAGTACTTC
TRBV30	TRBJ1-2	medium-sized	NA	CAWERGTVGGYTF	TGTGCCTGGGAAAGGGGGACCGTGGGTGGATACACCTTC
TRBV15	TRBJ1-4	once	NA	CATSRGLGQFNEKLFF	TGTGCCACCAGCAGAGGACTCGGACAGTTTAATGAAAAACTGTTTTTT
TRBV27	TRBJ1-4	NA	TRBD1	CASSDQGATNEKLFF	TGTGCCAGCAGTGACCAGGGGGCCACTAATGAAAAACTGTTTTTT
TRBV19	TRBJ2-3	NA	NA	CASSSHRTTSTDTQYF	TGTGCCAGTAGTAGTCACAGGACTACTAGCACAGATACGCAGTATTTT
TRBV18	TRBJ2-3	NA	NA	CASSPSTITDTQYF	TGTGCCAGCTCCCCGAGCACGATCACAGATACGCAGTATTTT
TRBV5-1	TRBJ1-4	NA	NA	CASSLAEGSTSFF	TGCGCCAGCAGCTTGGCCGAAGGCTCGACTTCATTTTTT
TRBV30	TRBJ2-1	NA	TRBD2	CAWSVSSGSPNEQFF	TGTGCCTGGAGTGTTTCCAGCGGGAGCCCCAATGAGCAGTTCTTC